Presented here are 14 T cell receptor beta chains from one specimen sequenced in a study of blood T cell repertoires in COVID-19. Repertoires were generated with immunoSEQ multiplex PCR, while TCRdb's copy carries only in-frame clones and drops some. The sample lists hundreds of thousands of clones; 87% were seen once. Material for sequencing was peripheral blood. These receptors were obtained from a woman in her thirties or forties who had recovered from COVID-19.

V gene TRBV11-2 combines with J gene TRBJ1-1; 8 nucleotides align to TRBD1. CDR3 length equals 15 residues. The germline CDR1 and CDR2 sequences are SGHAT and FQNNGV. V lost 3 bases, J lost 0 bases, and 3 bases stayed unmatched. The CDR3 here is CASSLQGAVNTEAFF. In DNA, the CDR3 is TGTGCCAGCAGCTTGCAGGGGGCGGTGAACACTGAAGCTTTCTTT.

The chain recombines TRBV29-1 with TRBJ1-1; weak D call: TRBD1 (6 bases). Germline CDR1 reads SQVTM; CDR2 reads ANQGSEA. V gave up 4 bases and J gave up 1 base, with 10 bases separating them. This CDR3 has 13 amino acids. The CDR3 is CSVVRGTNTEAFF. The CDR3 coding sequence is TGCAGCGTTGTGAGGGGGACGAACACTGAAGCTTTCTTT.

The chain recombines TRBV5-6 with TRBJ1-1; TRBD1 agrees at 11 bases. Losses at the gene ends were 2 bases for V and 4 bases for J; bases not matched to a gene: 1. The CDR3 contains 14 residues. CDR1 SGHDT and CDR2 YYEEEE come from the germline V gene. The CDR3 bases are TGTGCCAGCAGCTTAGGACAGGGGGCCACTGAAGCTTTCTTT. Protein product: CASSLGQGATEAFF.

The chain couples TRBV6-5 to TRBJ2-5, with 7 bases lining up with TRBD1. Germline CDR1 is MNHEY and CDR2 is SVGAGI. V dropped 6 bases and J dropped 1; count of bases not matched to a gene: 2. This CDR3 contains 13 residues. The CDR3 DNA sequence: TGTGCCAGCAGGGGGGACAGCCAAGAGACCCAGTACTTC. Its translation: CASRGDSQETQYF.

V and J are TRBV11-2 and TRBJ1-2; 8 bases are shared with TRBD1. This CDR3 comprises 14 residues. Germline assignment: CDR1 SGHAT and CDR2 FQNNGV. Unmatched junction bases numbered 8, after V lost 5 bases and J lost 6 bases. Written as DNA, the CDR3 is TGTGCCAGCAGCCCGCTCGGACAGGGACATGGCTACACCTTC. The encoded protein is CASSPLGQGHGYTF.

The genes are TRBV7-2 and TRBJ2-7; D unresolved. Germline V lookup: CDR1 SGHTA, CDR2 FQGNSA. Deletions cut 0 bases from V and 3 bases from J, with 6 bases between. The CDR3 runs to 13 residues. The CDR3 is CASSLAHSYEQYF. CDR3 in DNA: TGTGCCAGCAGCTTAGCACACAGCTACGAGCAGTACTTC.

The rearrangement uses TRBV11-2 and TRBJ2-1, with 9 bases identical to TRBD2. The CDR3 extends over 18 amino acids. With 3 bases clipped from V and 6 bases from J, the junction kept 15 bases outside the gene matches. Germline V CDR1 and CDR2: SGHAT, FQNNGV. In DNA form, the CDR3 reads TGTGCCAGCAGCTTGGCAAAGGCGGGGCGGGGGGGCCCCAATGAGCAGTTCTTC. Translated, it gives CASSLAKAGRGGPNEQFF.

The genes are TRBV28 and TRBJ1-4, with 7 bases aligning to TRBD1. The CDR3 is 15 amino acids. From germline, CDR1 is MDHEN and CDR2 SYDVKM. V was clipped by 2 bases and J by 4 bases; unmatched bases: 4. The CDR3 DNA is TGTGCCAGCAGTTTAGCCCAGGGGGATAATGAAAAACTGTTTTTT. It translates to CASSLAQGDNEKLFF.

V gene TRBV6-5 combines with J gene TRBJ1-2; perhaps TRBD1 as D (5 bases). The CDR3 covers 13 residues. Trimming removed 6 bases from V and 5 bases from J, with 13 bases in between. CDR1 is MNHEY and CDR2 is SVGAGI in the germline V gene. DNA for the CDR3: TGTGCCAGCAGAACACAGGAAGGGTATGGCTACACCTTC. This gives the protein CASRTQEGYGYTF.

The chain is built from TRBV10-3 and TRBJ2-7, with TRBD2 matching over 11 bases. The V gene's germline CDR1 is ENHRY and CDR2 SYGVKD. The V and J ends lost 6 bases and 4 bases, in that order; junction bases with no gene match: 11. The CDR3 sequence is 16 residues long. The CDR3 sequence: CAISSGTSGGNYEQYF. For the CDR3, the DNA is TGTGCCATCAGCTCCGGGACTAGCGGTGGAAATTACGAGCAGTACTTC.

The chain uses TRBV7-2 and TRBJ2-5; TRBD2 might be the D (5 bases). The CDR3 consists of 12 residues. The germline gives CDR1 SGHTA, CDR2 FQGNSA. V was shortened by 4 bases and J by 2 bases, with 5 bases between the two germline ends. CDR3 region: CASSSGQETQYF. The CDR3 nucleotides are TGTGCCAGCAGCTCGGGACAAGAGACCCAGTACTTC. Based on the CDR3 plus reference TRBV7-2 and TRBJ2-5, the full variable domain is GAGVSQSPSNKVTEKGKDVELRCDPISGHTALYWYRQSLGQGLEFLIYFQGNSAPDKSGLPSDRFSAERTGGSVSTLTIQRTQQEDSAVYLCASSSGQETQYFGPGTRLLVL.

This clone occurred once. The genes are TRBV6-5 and TRBJ1-1, with D possibly being TRBD1 (5 bases). CDR1 is MNHEY and CDR2 is SVGAGI in the germline V gene. V gave up 6 bases and J gave up 3 bases, with 17 bases separating them. The CDR3 totals 15 residues. The CDR3 DNA follows: TGTGCCAGCAGACGCGTAGGGGTTAAGTACACTGAAGCTTTCTTT. It is translated as CASRRVGVKYTEAFF.

The chain links TRBV19 to TRBJ1-2; 7 positions agree with TRBD1. The CDR3 length is 14 residues. Trimming removed 10 bases from V and 0 bases from J; junction bases left unmatched: 8. Looked up from germline, CDR1 is LNHDA and CDR2 is SQIVND (reference sequence). Here the CDR3 reads CATSLGTANYGYTF. DNA for the CDR3: TGTGCCACTTCGCTAGGGACAGCTAACTATGGCTACACCTTC.

The rearrangement uses TRBV5-5 and TRBJ1-2; D not certain. The CDR3 covers 15 residues. Trimming pared 3 bases from V and 0 bases from J, leaving 12 bases between. The V gene's germline CDR1 is SGHKS and CDR2 YYEKEE (reference sequence). Here the CDR3 reads CASSSRTDSNYGYTF. The CDR3 bases are TGTGCCAGCAGCTCCCGAACGGACTCTAACTATGGCTACACCTTC.